This T cell receptor beta chain was captured in a study of CD8+CD57+ T cells in acquired aplastic anemia. As for the study in general: Healthy donors gave 9.5 million to 12 million reads on average for CD4+ cells.

Both TCR beta VDJ combination and CDR3 sequence profiling were carried out. Genomic DNA was the template for this profiling. TCRdb re-called the reads with MiXCR, one entry per CDR3 protein. The sample gives 110,000 or so distinct CDR3 sequences, 51% of which show up once; around 32% is in the top ten. The TCR sequence derives from a human donor in good health, serving as a control. The material sequenced was sorted CD4+, CD8+, or CD8+CD57+ T cells (not recorded which) from PBMCs.

The CDR3 here is CSARDPSGLEQYV. The DNA for the CDR3 is TGCAGTGCTAGAGATCCTAGCGGTCTCGAGCAGTACGTC. This sequence joins TRBV20-1 and TRBJ2-7; 7 bases match TRBD2. With 0 bases clipped from V and 6 bases from J, the junction kept 5 bases outside the gene matches. This CDR3 has 13 residues. The germline CDR1 and CDR2 sequences are DFQATT and SNEGSKA (reference sequence).